This TCR beta chain was documented in a study of blood T cell repertoires in COVID-19. Across the whole study: The study drew acute and convalescent COVID-19 samples from the United States, Italy and Spain.

Profiled with immunoSEQ multiplex PCR; TCRdb holds only in-frame clones, not every one. The profile shows over 300,000 clones, roughly 90% of them singletons. V gave up 3 bases and J gave up 3 bases; unmatched junction bases: 3. CDR1 and CDR2 from the germline V gene are SGDLS and YYNGEE. The CDR3 runs 14 residues. Sequencing used peripheral blood. The chain combines TRBV9 with TRBJ1-5; 7 positions match TRBD1. This TCR was recovered from a man between 18 and 29 years old with active or convalescent COVID-19. The CDR3 here is CASSATGANQPQHF. For the CDR3, the DNA is TGTGCCAGCAGCGCCACAGGGGCCAATCAGCCCCAGCATTTT.